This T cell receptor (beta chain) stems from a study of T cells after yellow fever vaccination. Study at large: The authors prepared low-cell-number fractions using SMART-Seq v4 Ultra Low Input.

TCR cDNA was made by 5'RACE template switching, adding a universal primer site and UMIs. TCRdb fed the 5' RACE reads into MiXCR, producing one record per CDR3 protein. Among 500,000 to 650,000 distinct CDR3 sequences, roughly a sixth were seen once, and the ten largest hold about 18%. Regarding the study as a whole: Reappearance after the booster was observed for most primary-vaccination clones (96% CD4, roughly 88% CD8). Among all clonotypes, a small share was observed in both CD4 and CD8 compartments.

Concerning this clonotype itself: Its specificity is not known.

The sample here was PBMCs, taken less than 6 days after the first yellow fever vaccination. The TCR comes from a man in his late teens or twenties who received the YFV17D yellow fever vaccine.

The CDR3 protein is CASSVGAGAHTEAFF. The CDR3 DNA reads TGCGCCAGCAGTGTTGGGGCGGGGGCGCATACTGAAGCTTTCTTT. The V and J genes are TRBV10-2 and TRBJ1-1; possibly TRBD1 for D (6 bases). Germline CDR1 WSHSY, CDR2 SAAADI. Between the trimmed V and J ends, which lost 4 bases and 5 bases, there was a span of 17 bases. There are 15 residues in the CDR3.